This TCR beta chain was obtained from a study of T cell responses to AZD1222 COVID-19 vaccine. General observations from the study: There were mostly white British donors and more females than males, and clonal diversity was possibly underestimated. Spike regions recognized by vaccine-associated CD4 TCRs spanned the protein, led by 160-218 and 743-854. Baseline serostatus was positive in only a handful of AZD1222 recipients.

This clone was seen once. Its antigen remains unknown. Germline V gene sequence: CDR1 MNHEY, CDR2 SMNVEV (reference sequence). This CDR3 contains 15 residues. Deletions cut 2 bases from V and 5 bases from J, with 16 bases between. Sequencing used immunoSEQ multiplex PCR; TCRdb keeps in-frame clones, though not all of them. The sample carries 100,000 to 150,000 clones, 85% recorded once. Sequenced material: peripheral blood, taken 28 days after the second AZD1222 dose. This sequence was found in an adult who received the AZD1222 COVID-19 vaccine. The V gene is TRBV27, the J gene TRBJ2-7; a weak D match, TRBD2 (6 bases). The DNA for the CDR3 is TGTGCCAGCAGTTTAATCTCCCCCGGGGGTAACGAGCAGTACTTC. Protein sequence: CASSLISPGGNEQYF.